This TCR beta chain came from a study of vaccination effects on CD4 cells after COVID-19. Study as a whole: From a couple of convalescent patients, samples were taken 16 days and one week before vaccination.

After removal of 0 bases from V and 5 bases from J, the junction contained 2 bases not matched to a gene. The CDR3 is 14 amino acids. The V gene's germline CDR1 is LNHNV and CDR2 YYDKDF (reference sequence). Subsequent to roughly 9 days of culture, CD4+ T cells were isolated. On both days 3 and 7, half of the culture medium was replaced with IL-2 medium. Clones were read by immunoSEQ multiplex PCR, and TCRdb kept only the in-frame ones, dropping some. The table records approximately 47,000 clones, roughly 76% of them present only once. About this clone itself: The target antigen is unknown.

Findings of the study overall: Clones that were induced by infection or by vaccine showed marked contraction late after vaccination.

This chain joins TRBV15 and TRBJ2-5; 8 bases are shared with TRBD2. This material consisted of CD4+ T cells from PBMCs cultured without peptide, taken before COVID-19 vaccination. This sequence was found in a human donor who had a prior SARS-CoV-2 infection. CDR3: CATSRDPGGETQYF. DNA for the CDR3: TGTGCCACCAGCAGAGATCCGGGGGGGGAGACCCAGTACTTC.